This record concerns one T cell receptor beta chain sequence. The antigen remains undetermined. This entry comes from a study of molecular identifiers for immune sequencing clone quantification. Across the whole study: In replicates, RNA from about 21,000 or 97,000 naive CD8 cells was divided five ways and four parts were sequenced.

MiXCR, run by TCRdb on the PCR reads, gives a single entry per CDR3 protein. The table shows approximately 630,000 distinct CDR3 sequences, with 25% occurring only once. CDR3 length: 15 residues. V lost 2 bases and J 5 bases, leaving 11 bases between the germline ends. Germline V gene data show CDR1 as KGHDR and CDR2 as SFDVKD. General study results and limits: Identical TCR molecules that share a barcode could lead to an underestimation of highly expanded clone sizes.

Sequencing was done on a sample of naive CD8+ T cells from blood, with Jurkat cell RNA spiked in. Subset defined: FACS-sorted CD8+CD4-CCR7+CD45RA+ naive T cells. The rearrangement uses TRBV24-1 and TRBJ1-4; D is possibly TRBD1 (5 bases). This receptor was taken from a human donor in good health. Some libraries in this study had Jurkat cell RNA spiked in. Written as DNA, the CDR3 is TGTGCCACCAGTGATTCCCGACAGACCAATGAAAAACTGTTTTTT. Protein: CATSDSRQTNEKLFF.